The 30 T cell receptor beta chains below come from one sample, sequenced in a study of T cell responses to AZD1222 COVID-19 vaccine. Sequencing used immunoSEQ multiplex PCR; TCRdb keeps in-frame clones, though not all of them. The sample includes fewer than 200,000 clones, 85% to 90% seen only once; the top ten take roughly 6%. Specimen: peripheral blood, collected on day 0 of AZD1222 vaccination. These receptors all stem from an adult in good health.

The V and J genes are TRBV11-2 and TRBJ2-3, with TRBD2 matching 9 bases. CDR1 is SGHAT and CDR2 is FQNNGV in the germline V gene. V shed 1 base and J 5 bases; nucleotides not matched to a gene: 7. CDR3 length equals 16 residues. The CDR3 spells CASSLGRGGYEDTQYF. DNA for the CDR3: TGTGCCAGCAGCTTAGGGCGGGGGGGTTATGAAGATACGCAGTATTTT.

V usage is TRBV19 and J usage is TRBJ1-4; D call uncertain. In germline, CDR1 is LNHDA, CDR2 SQIVND (reference sequence). This CDR3 comprises 12 residues. The V gene lost 7 bases and the J gene lost 9 bases, with 12 bases spanning the gap. The CDR3 here is CASMRRDKKLFF. CDR3 DNA: TGTGCCAGTATGAGAAGGGATAAAAAACTGTTTTTT.

The chain couples TRBV28 to TRBJ1-5; D not resolved. V shed 7 bases and J shed 5 bases, with 12 bases lying between them. The length of the CDR3 is 13 residues. Germline V gene data show CDR1 as MDHEN and CDR2 as SYDVKM. The CDR3 here is CASTWRADQPQHF. The CDR3 DNA reads as TGTGCCAGCACCTGGCGAGCGGATCAGCCCCAGCATTTT. Full variable domain (outside the CDR3, taken from reference TRBV28 and TRBJ1-5): DVKVTQSSRYLVKRTGEKVFLECVQDMDHENMFWYRQDPGLGLRLIYFSYDVKMKEKGDIPEGYSVSREKKERFSLILESASTNQTSMYLCASTWRADQPQHFGDGTRLSIL.

The chain is built from TRBV10-1 and TRBJ2-7; D might be TRBD2 (5 bases). With 8 bases removed from V and 1 base from J, the gap between germline ends came to 15 bases. The length of the CDR3 is 14 residues. Germline V CDR1 and CDR2: WNHNN, SYGVQD (reference sequence). In DNA, the CDR3 is TGCGCCAGCCAAGGAAGCGGCCTTTCCTACGAGCAGTACTTC. This gives the protein CASQGSGLSYEQYF.

V and J are TRBV28 and TRBJ1-5; D is unresolved. Between the trimmed V and J ends, which lost 6 bases and 4 bases, there was a span of 7 bases. CDR3 length equals 12 residues. Germline loops: CDR1 MDHEN, CDR2 SYDVKM. CDR3: CASRLGNQPQHF. In DNA, the CDR3 is TGTGCCAGCAGATTAGGTAATCAGCCCCAGCATTTT.

V gene TRBV27 combines with J gene TRBJ2-3; perhaps D is TRBD1 or TRBD2 (5 bases each). The CDR3 loop spans 14 amino acids. Germline lookup yields CDR1 MNHEY and CDR2 SMNVEV (reference sequence). V lost 3 bases and J 6 bases, leaving 13 bases between the germline ends. The CDR3 spells CASSFSGLRDTQYF. In nucleotides, the CDR3 is TGTGCCAGCAGTTTCTCGGGGCTCCGCGATACGCAGTATTTT.

The rearrangement uses TRBV5-5 and TRBJ1-6, with 10 nucleotides matching TRBD1. Germline-derived CDR1 and CDR2 are SGHKS and YYEKEE (reference sequence). The CDR3 has 15 amino acids. The J segment lost 9 bases and the V segment lost 4 bases, leaving 7 bases of the junction unmatched. The CDR3 DNA follows: TGTGCCAGCAGCCCCGGACAGGGGGTAGGTTCACCCCTCCACTTT. Its translation: CASSPGQGVGSPLHF.

The chain has TRBV4-3 and TRBJ2-3; a weak D match, TRBD2 (5 bases). Trimming left V 1 base short and J 0 bases short, with 11 bases between. CDR1 is LGHNA and CDR2 is YSLEER in the germline V gene. The CDR3 loop spans 16 amino acids. The DNA of the CDR3 is TGCGCCAGCAGCCAAGGGACGGGGATGAGCACAGATACGCAGTATTTT. This encodes CASSQGTGMSTDTQYF.

The chain recombines TRBV27 with TRBJ2-7; the match to TRBD1 covers 7 bases. Germline CDR1 reads MNHEY; CDR2 reads SMNVEV (reference sequence). The J segment lost 4 bases and the V segment lost 1 base, leaving 4 bases of the junction unmatched. CDR3 size: 14 residues. The CDR3 DNA is TGTGCCAGCAGTTTATGGGGACAGCCATACGAGCAGTACTTC. Protein sequence: CASSLWGQPYEQYF.

The rearrangement uses TRBV9 and TRBJ1-2, with D hard to call. V was cut by 0 bases and J by 4 bases, with 10 bases left in between. CDR3 length: 14 residues. Germline-derived CDR1 and CDR2 are SGDLS and YYNGEE. CDR3 nucleotides: TGTGCCAGCAGCGTAGTGACTGCTAGCTATGGCTACACCTTC. Residues: CASSVVTASYGYTF.

The V gene is TRBV7-2, the J gene TRBJ2-1; 7 nucleotides line up with TRBD1. This CDR3 spans 15 amino acids. The junction had 3 bases not matched to a gene; V was cut back by 4 bases and J by 0 bases. Germline CDR1 is SGHTA and CDR2 is FQGNSA. CDR3 DNA sequence: TGTGCCAGCAGCTCCCGACAGGGCTCCTACAATGAGCAGTTCTTC. Protein sequence: CASSSRQGSYNEQFF.

This rearrangement joins TRBV28 to TRBJ1-2; TRBD1 agrees at 8 bases. Germline V gene lookup returns CDR1 MDHEN and CDR2 SYDVKM. V shed 6 bases and J 10 bases; nucleotides not matched to a gene: 13. The CDR3 is made up of 14 amino acids. The CDR3 here is CASSPLDRVKVYTF. CDR3 nucleotides: TGTGCCAGCAGCCCTCTGGACAGGGTGAAAGTCTACACCTTC.

This sequence joins TRBV7-2 and TRBJ2-5; maybe TRBD1 (6 bases). CDR1 is SGHTA and CDR2 is FQGNSA in the germline V gene. V was shortened by 4 bases and J by 3 bases, with 12 bases between the two germline ends. The CDR3 consists of 14 residues. Written as DNA, the CDR3 is TGTGCCAGCAGCTCTCAAGGGGGAGAAGAGACCCAGTACTTC. This gives the protein CASSSQGGEETQYF. Looking up the rest from reference TRBV7-2 and TRBJ2-5 gives the full variable domain: GAGVSQSPSNKVTEKGKDVELRCDPISGHTALYWYRQSLGQGLEFLIYFQGNSAPDKSGLPSDRFSAERTGGSVSTLTIQRTQQEDSAVYLCASSSQGGEETQYFGPGTRLLVL.

The chain uses TRBV27 and TRBJ1-4; no clear D. The germline V gene encodes CDR1 MNHEY and CDR2 SMNVEV (reference sequence). The length of the CDR3 is 13 residues. Deletions cut 2 bases from V and 7 bases from J, with 8 bases between. The CDR3 loop is CASSLGASEKLFF. Written as DNA, the CDR3 is TGTGCCAGCAGTTTAGGCGCAAGTGAAAAACTGTTTTTT.

This chain links TRBV18 with TRBJ1-5; D call uncertain. Looked up from germline, CDR1 is KGHSH and CDR2 is LQKENI. The length of the CDR3 is 13 residues. Trimming removed 0 bases from V and 6 bases from J, with 6 bases in between. The DNA of the CDR3 is TGTGCCAGCTCACCACCGGGGTTTCAGCCCCAGCATTTT. This translates into CASSPPGFQPQHF. Using reference TRBV18 and TRBJ1-5 for the parts outside the CDR3, the full variable domain is NAGVMQNPRHLVRRRGQEARLRCSPMKGHSHVYWYRQLPEEGLKFMVYLQKENIIDESGMPKERFSAEFPKEGPSILRIQQVVRGDSAAYFCASSPPGFQPQHFGDGTRLSIL.

This chain connects TRBV6-5 to TRBJ2-5; maybe TRBD1 (5 bases). V was shortened by 7 bases and J by 1 base, with 10 bases between the two germline ends. The length of the CDR3 is 13 residues. Germline CDR1 is MNHEY and CDR2 is SVGAGI. This CDR3 reads CASTTEAQETQYF. CDR3 sequence (DNA): TGTGCCAGCACGACAGAGGCCCAAGAGACCCAGTACTTC.

This chain links TRBV24-1 with TRBJ1-5; possibly TRBD1 for D (5 bases). The CDR3 has 15 residues. V lost 9 bases to trimming and J lost 0 bases, with 14 bases between them. Germline CDR1 reads KGHDR; CDR2 reads SFDVKD. CDR3 DNA: TGTGCCACCTCGCCAGGGACTTATAGCAATCAGCCCCAGCATTTT. This translates into CATSPGTYSNQPQHF.

Written as DNA, the CDR3 is TGTGCCAGCAGCCCGTACAGGGAATCCTACGAGCAGTACTTC. As protein: CASSPYRESYEQYF. This sequence joins TRBV7-2 and TRBJ2-7, with D maybe TRBD1 (6 bases). Germline CDR1 and CDR2: SGHTA and FQGNSA. CDR3 length: 14 residues. Trimming stripped 5 bases from V and 1 base from J, with 12 bases between.

V usage is TRBV6-6 and J usage is TRBJ1-5, with 7 bases identical to TRBD1. Trimming at V came to 5 bases and at J to 6 bases, leaving 7 bases not matched to a gene. This CDR3 has 14 amino acids. Germline CDR1 MNHNY, CDR2 SVGAGI (reference sequence). In DNA, the CDR3 is TGTGCCAGCAGTGAGCAGGGGGAGGCTCAGCCCCAGCATTTT. It specifies CASSEQGEAQPQHF.

The chain links TRBV27 to TRBJ1-1; no definite D call. V was trimmed by 6 bases and J by 3 bases, leaving 11 bases between them. This CDR3 is built from 13 residues. Looked up from germline, CDR1 is MNHEY and CDR2 is SMNVEV (reference sequence). The CDR3 DNA reads TGTGCCAGCAGCGAAGACCCATACACTGAAGCTTTCTTT. Encoded protein: CASSEDPYTEAFF.

The rearrangement uses TRBV18 and TRBJ1-6, with D uncertain. V was clipped by 4 bases and J by 7 bases, with 5 bases between them. Germline lookup yields CDR1 KGHSH and CDR2 LQKENI. The CDR3 has 12 residues. As DNA, the CDR3 is TGTGCCAGCTCACGAGGGAATTCACCCCTCCACTTT. Its protein product is CASSRGNSPLHF.

The V call is TRBV18, the J call TRBJ2-7, with 9 bases aligning to TRBD1. In germline, CDR1 is KGHSH, CDR2 LQKENI. The CDR3 loop spans 14 amino acids. V dropped 8 bases and J dropped 6; count of bases not matched to a gene: 11. Here the CDR3 DNA reads TGTGCCAGCCATCCAGGGACAGGGCACGGCGAGCAGTACTTC. Protein product: CASHPGTGHGEQYF.

J is TRBJ1-1 and V is TRBV18; the match to TRBD1 covers 7 bases. V gave up 2 bases and J gave up 1 base; unmatched junction bases: 13. CDR3 size: 18 residues. CDR1 KGHSH and CDR2 LQKENI come from the germline V gene. Here the CDR3 DNA reads TGTGCCAGCTCACCATTAAACCAGGGGGGCCCGAGGAACACTGAAGCTTTCTTT. Translating gives CASSPLNQGGPRNTEAFF.

This chain links TRBV20-1 with TRBJ2-3; D gene uncertain. Germline lookup yields CDR1 DFQATT and CDR2 SNEGSKA (reference sequence). V gave up 5 bases and J gave up 0 bases, with 3 bases separating them. The CDR3 consists of 11 residues. The CDR3 loop reads CSADSTDTQYF. The CDR3 DNA sequence: TGCAGTGCTGACAGCACAGATACGCAGTATTTT.

This chain uses TRBV28 with TRBJ1-3; a weak D match, TRBD1 (6 bases). The CDR3 contains 14 residues. The germline V and J ends were trimmed by 6 bases and 2 bases, with 11 bases remaining between them. Germline CDR1 is MDHEN and CDR2 is SYDVKM. The CDR3 loop reads CASSPGTPGNTIYF. Written as DNA, the CDR3 is TGTGCCAGCAGCCCCGGGACACCTGGAAACACCATATATTTT. Variable domain in full (rest from reference TRBV28 and TRBJ1-3): DVKVTQSSRYLVKRTGEKVFLECVQDMDHENMFWYRQDPGLGLRLIYFSYDVKMKEKGDIPEGYSVSREKKERFSLILESASTNQTSMYLCASSPGTPGNTIYFGEGSWLTVV.

The chain carries TRBV2 and TRBJ1-3, with D unclear. This CDR3 comprises 15 residues. Trimming cost V 6 bases and J 2 bases, with 14 bases left between them. Germline-derived CDR1 and CDR2 are SNHLY and FYNNEI. For the CDR3, the DNA is TGTGCCAGCAGACGATTCGCGAACGCTGGAAACACCATATATTTT. Translating gives CASRRFANAGNTIYF.

The chain joins TRBV15 to TRBJ1-5, with D uncertain. This CDR3 has 15 residues. Trimming pared 3 bases from V and 4 bases from J, leaving 13 bases between. Germline V gives CDR1 LNHNV, CDR2 YYDKDF (reference sequence). The CDR3 DNA follows: TGTGCCACCAGCAGGGAAGCGGGGAGGAATCAGCCCCAGCATTTT. Protein product: CATSREAGRNQPQHF.

V is TRBV6-6 and J is TRBJ1-1, with D maybe TRBD1 (5 bases). In germline, CDR1 is MNHNY, CDR2 SVGAGI (reference sequence). Trimming took 5 bases from V and 2 from J, leaving 9 bases between them. The CDR3 has 13 residues. DNA for the CDR3: TGTGCCAGCAGTCGGCGGACAAACACTGAAGCTTTCTTT. Amino acids: CASSRRTNTEAFF.

The chain has TRBV27 and TRBJ2-5, with 7 nucleotides matching TRBD1. Germline-derived CDR1 and CDR2 are MNHEY and SMNVEV (reference sequence). The CDR3 loop spans 15 amino acids. The V and J ends lost 5 bases and 2 bases, in that order; junction bases with no gene match: 8. The CDR3 DNA reads TGTGCCAGCAGTGAGGGCTGGGACAGACAAGAGACCCAGTACTTC. It yields the protein CASSEGWDRQETQYF.

The chain joins TRBV5-4 to TRBJ1-2; D is unclear. This CDR3 comprises 14 residues. Germline loops: CDR1 SGHNT, CDR2 YYREEE (reference sequence). Trimming took 2 bases from V and 6 from J, leaving 14 bases between them. In DNA, the CDR3 is TGTGCCAGCAGCTTCTGGACTCCGGGCGATGGCTACACCTTC. Its translation: CASSFWTPGDGYTF. The variable domain in full, completed from reference TRBV5-4 and TRBJ1-2, reads ETGVTQSPTHLIKTRGQQVTLRCSSQSGHNTVSWYQQALGQGPQFIFQYYREEENGRGNFPPRFSGLQFPNYSSELNVNALELDDSALYLCASSFWTPGDGYTFGSGTRLTVV.